Detailed here is one T cell receptor beta chain. Under the authors' procedure: For nucleated cells, counts were estimated from reference gene primer amplification. The data were produced by immunoSEQ multiplex PCR, yet TCRdb's version contains in-frame clones alone and is incomplete. V and J calls and clone size follow that table, whereas D and trimming were derived from the DNA. Seen here are about 26,000 clones, more than 65% observed once, and the top ten hold 30% to 40%. This sample stems from a study of blood T cell repertoires in COVID-19. Looking at the study overall: Sites across the United States, Italy and Spain contributed samples from acute and convalescent COVID-19. Sources were T cells, B-cell-depleted T cells, or PBMCs; the material itself was cDNA or gDNA.

This sequence originates from a human donor in a cohort sampled during active COVID-19. The sequenced sample was peripheral blood.

This CDR3 is CASSPNSGSKTVTQYF. Written as DNA, the CDR3 is TGTGCCAGCAGCCCTAATTCGGGTTCTAAAACCGTGACCCAGTACTTC. The chain carries TRBV7-8 and TRBJ2-5; D remains unclear. Trimming removed 5 bases from V and 7 bases from J, with 23 bases in between. This CDR3 has 16 amino acids. Germline V gene lookup returns CDR1 SGHVS and CDR2 FQNEAQ.